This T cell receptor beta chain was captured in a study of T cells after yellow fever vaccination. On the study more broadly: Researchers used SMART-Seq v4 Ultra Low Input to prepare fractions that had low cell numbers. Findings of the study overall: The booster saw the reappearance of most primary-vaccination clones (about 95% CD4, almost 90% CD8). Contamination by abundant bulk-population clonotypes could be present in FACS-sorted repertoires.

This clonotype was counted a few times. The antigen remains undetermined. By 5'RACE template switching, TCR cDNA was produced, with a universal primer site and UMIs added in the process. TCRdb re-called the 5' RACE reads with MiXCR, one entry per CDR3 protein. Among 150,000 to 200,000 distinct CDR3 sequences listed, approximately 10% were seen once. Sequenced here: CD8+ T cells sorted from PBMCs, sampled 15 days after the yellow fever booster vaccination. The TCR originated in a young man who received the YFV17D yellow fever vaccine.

The CDR3 region is CASSQASGAFYEQYF. In DNA form, the CDR3 reads TGTGCCAGCAGCCAAGCCAGCGGGGCGTTCTACGAGCAGTACTTC. The V call is TRBV7-6, the J call TRBJ2-7, with TRBD2 matching 7 bases. There are 15 residues in the CDR3. CDR1 is SGHVS, CDR2 FNYEAQ, per germline. The J segment lost 3 bases and the V segment lost 5 bases, leaving 10 bases of the junction unmatched.